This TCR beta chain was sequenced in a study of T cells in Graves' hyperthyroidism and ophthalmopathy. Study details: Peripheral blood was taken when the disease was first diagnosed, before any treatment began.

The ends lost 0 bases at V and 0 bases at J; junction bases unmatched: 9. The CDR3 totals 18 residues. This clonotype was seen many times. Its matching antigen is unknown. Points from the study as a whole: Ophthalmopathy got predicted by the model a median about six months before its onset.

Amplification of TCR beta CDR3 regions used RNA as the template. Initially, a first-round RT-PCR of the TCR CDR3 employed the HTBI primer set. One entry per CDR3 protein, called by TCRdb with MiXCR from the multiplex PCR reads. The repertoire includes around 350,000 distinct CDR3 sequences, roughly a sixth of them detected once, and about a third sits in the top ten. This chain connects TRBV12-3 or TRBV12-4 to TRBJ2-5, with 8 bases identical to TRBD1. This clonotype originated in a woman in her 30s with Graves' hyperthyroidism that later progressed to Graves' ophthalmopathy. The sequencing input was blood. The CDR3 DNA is TGTGCCAGCAGTTTAGCGCACGTCAGGGGGCCCTACCAAGAGACCCAGTACTTC. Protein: CASSLAHVRGPYQETQYF.